Shown below are 21 T cell receptor beta chains from a single sample sequenced in a study of cytomegalovirus exposure and HLA in healthy donors. Some clones are missing from TCRdb's copy, which holds only in-frame ones; the method was immunoSEQ multiplex PCR. The data show about 360,000 clones, about nine tenths seen once. The sample consisted of PBMCs. All receptors come from a woman aged 18-35 years in good health and CMV-seronegative.

This chain connects TRBV30 to TRBJ1-2; D is undetermined. CDR1 and CDR2 from the germline V gene are GTSNPN and SVGIG (reference sequence). V shed 0 bases and J shed 4 bases, with 12 bases lying between them. The CDR3 spans 14 residues. This CDR3 is CAWSVSGGFYGYTF. CDR3 sequence (DNA): TGTGCCTGGAGTGTTTCGGGAGGCTTCTATGGCTACACCTTC.

V usage is TRBV4-2 and J usage is TRBJ2-2, with 11 bases aligning to TRBD2. This CDR3 contains 17 residues. CDR1 and CDR2 from the germline V gene are LGHNA and YNFKEQ. V trimming: 2 bases; J trimming: 1 base; junction bases outside the gene matches: 3. In DNA form, the CDR3 reads TGTGCCAGCAGCCAACCGGGGACTAGCGGGAACACCGGGGAGCTGTTTTTT. Amino acid sequence: CASSQPGTSGNTGELFF.

This sequence joins TRBV28 and TRBJ2-7, with TRBD2 matching over 7 bases. V was pared by 2 bases and J by 2 bases, with 3 bases of the junction left unmatched. The germline V gene encodes CDR1 MDHEN and CDR2 SYDVKM. This CDR3 region has 14 residues. CDR3 sequence: CASSLGGGTYEQYF. The CDR3 nucleotides read TGTGCCAGCAGTTTAGGCGGGGGAACCTACGAGCAGTACTTC.

The chain recombines TRBV28 with TRBJ1-5; unclear D gene. This CDR3 comprises 15 residues. Trimming pared 4 bases from V and 0 bases from J, leaving 10 bases between. Germline CDR1 and CDR2: MDHEN and SYDVKM. The CDR3 region has the DNA TGTGCCAGCAGTTACCACAGCAATAGCAATCAGCCCCAGCATTTT. Encoded protein: CASSYHSNSNQPQHF.

The chain combines TRBV14 with TRBJ1-2; the match to TRBD1 covers 12 bases. Germline CDR1 reads SGHDN; CDR2 reads FVKESK. The CDR3 contains 14 residues. Losses at the gene ends were 6 bases for V and 6 bases for J; bases not matched to a gene: 5. Here the CDR3 DNA reads TGTGCCAGCAGTCTCGGGACAGGGGGCGATGGCTACACCTTC. Amino acid sequence: CASSLGTGGDGYTF.

The chain employs TRBV27 and TRBJ2-7, with 11 bases aligning to TRBD2. CDR3 size: 14 residues. Trimming removed 5 bases from V and 5 bases from J; junction bases left unmatched: 5. The V gene's germline CDR1 is MNHEY and CDR2 SMNVEV (reference sequence). The CDR3 loop is CASSHSGGAHEQYF. CDR3 coding DNA: TGTGCCAGCAGTCATAGCGGGGGGGCTCACGAGCAGTACTTC.

V usage is TRBV2 and J usage is TRBJ2-5, with 15 bases lining up with TRBD2. The length of the CDR3 is 15 residues. Germline V gene data show CDR1 as SNHLY and CDR2 as FYNNEI. Trimming at V came to 4 bases and at J to 5 bases, leaving 2 bases not matched to a gene. The CDR3 loop reads CASSGTSGGAETQYF. CDR3 in DNA: TGTGCCAGCAGTGGGACTAGCGGGGGGGCGGAGACCCAGTACTTC.

V is TRBV28 and J is TRBJ2-7, with a tentative D call TRBD1 (6 bases). Germline V gene lookup returns CDR1 MDHEN and CDR2 SYDVKM. This CDR3 contains 14 residues. V was trimmed by 5 bases and J by 5 bases, leaving 16 bases between them. DNA of the CDR3: TGTGCCAGCAGTCAAGGGGGACCTTCGGACGAGCAGTACTTC. Protein product: CASSQGGPSDEQYF.

The genes are TRBV9 and TRBJ1-1; D gene uncertain. This CDR3 is built from 13 residues. Per the germline V gene, CDR1 is SGDLS and CDR2 is YYNGEE. The germline V and J ends were trimmed by 4 bases and 5 bases, with 12 bases remaining between them. The CDR3 DNA sequence: TGTGCCAGCAGCCCCCCTGGAGGGACTGAAGCTTTCTTT. The encoded protein is CASSPPGGTEAFF.

J is TRBJ1-5 and V is TRBV7-8; 9 positions match TRBD1. The V gene's germline CDR1 is SGHVS and CDR2 FQNEAQ. With V trimmed by 5 bases and J by 3 bases, 5 bases remained unmatched. The CDR3 loop spans 15 amino acids. CDR3 loop: CASSPWTGANQPQHF. Here the CDR3 DNA reads TGTGCCAGCAGCCCATGGACAGGGGCCAATCAGCCCCAGCATTTT. The full variable domain, with the rest looked up from reference TRBV7-8 and TRBJ1-5, is GAGVSQSPRYKVAKRGQDVALRCDPISGHVSLFWYQQALGQGPEFLTYFQNEAQLDKSGLPSDRFFAERPEGSVSTLKIQRTQQEDSAVYLCASSPWTGANQPQHFGDGTRLSIL.

The chain recombines TRBV5-4 with TRBJ1-1, with D possibly matching TRBD1 (6 bases). V was trimmed by 1 base and J by 5 bases, leaving 12 bases between them. The CDR3 runs to 14 residues. The germline gives CDR1 SGHNT, CDR2 YYREEE (reference sequence). The CDR3 DNA sequence: TGTGCCAGCAGCTTGTCTACAGGGTGGACTGAAGCTTTCTTT. Translation gives CASSLSTGWTEAFF. The variable domain in full, completed from reference TRBV5-4 and TRBJ1-1, reads ETGVTQSPTHLIKTRGQQVTLRCSSQSGHNTVSWYQQALGQGPQFIFQYYREEENGRGNFPPRFSGLQFPNYSSELNVNALELDDSALYLCASSLSTGWTEAFFGQGTRLTVV.

This clone has only one observation. The V call is TRBV28, the J call TRBJ1-1; weak D call: TRBD1 (6 bases). CDR3 length equals 14 residues. The ends were cut back, 6 bases at V and 0 bases at J, with 11 bases in the middle. Per germline, CDR1 MDHEN and CDR2 SYDVKM. CDR3 DNA sequence: TGTGCCAGCAGGACTACAGGGCTGAACACTGAAGCTTTCTTT. Its translation: CASRTTGLNTEAFF.

This chain uses TRBV28 with TRBJ2-7, with D possibly TRBD2 on 6 matching bases. The V gene's germline CDR1 is MDHEN and CDR2 SYDVKM. V was pared by 5 bases and J by 3 bases, with 17 bases between. The CDR3 loop spans 15 amino acids. DNA for the CDR3: TGTGCCAGCAGTCAACAGGTCGGGCGGGGCTACGAGCAGTACTTC. Amino acids: CASSQQVGRGYEQYF.

V and J are TRBV5-1 and TRBJ2-3; 10 bases agree with TRBD2. The CDR3 length is 16 residues. Germline assignment: CDR1 SGHRS and CDR2 YFSETQ. Trimming took 2 bases from V and 2 from J; bases not matched to a gene: 5. The CDR3 sequence is CASSLLAGRNTDTQYF. The CDR3, as DNA: TGCGCCAGCAGCTTACTAGCGGGACGAAACACAGATACGCAGTATTTT.

The chain is built from TRBV28 and TRBJ2-1, with D tentatively TRBD1 (5 bases). The CDR3 is made up of 13 amino acids. The germline CDR1 and CDR2 sequences are MDHEN and SYDVKM. V was pared by 7 bases and J by 6 bases, with 13 bases between. The chain's CDR3 is CASTPGWGNEQFF. Here the CDR3 DNA reads TGTGCCAGCACCCCAGGGTGGGGCAATGAGCAGTTCTTC.

The J gene is TRBJ2-1, the V gene TRBV9; 7 nucleotides align to TRBD2. Looked up from germline, CDR1 is SGDLS and CDR2 is YYNGEE. The CDR3 length is 15 residues. J lost 6 bases, V lost 3 bases, and 9 bases had no gene match. The CDR3, as DNA: TGTGCCAGCAGCGGGGGGACGGGAGGTACCAATGAGCAGTTCTTC. It encodes CASSGGTGGTNEQFF.

The chain recombines TRBV27 with TRBJ1-2, with no clear D. The CDR3 has 14 residues. Germline-derived CDR1 and CDR2 are MNHEY and SMNVEV (reference sequence). Trimming took off 0 bases at V and 5 bases at J, with 10 bases between the two ends. The CDR3 nucleotides are TGTGCCAGCAGTTTATCAGGCGGCCGTTATGGCTACACCTTC. As protein: CASSLSGGRYGYTF.

The rearrangement uses TRBV6-1 and TRBJ2-1, with 8 bases aligning to TRBD1. The length of the CDR3 is 13 residues. Germline loops: CDR1 MNHNS, CDR2 SASEGT. Trimming removed 8 bases from V and 13 bases from J; junction bases left unmatched: 13. CDR3 in DNA: TGTGCCAGCTCTCCGTCTGGGGACAGGCGACAGTTCTTC. It encodes CASSPSGDRRQFF.

The chain carries TRBV5-1 and TRBJ2-3; D not certain. Germline values: CDR1 SGHRS, CDR2 YFSETQ. CDR3 length equals 14 residues. The ends were cut back, 0 bases at V and 4 bases at J, with 9 bases in the middle. The CDR3 nucleotides are TGCGCCAGCAGCTTGGAACCTAGAGCAGATACGCAGTATTTT. It yields the protein CASSLEPRADTQYF.

The chain has TRBV5-1 and TRBJ2-7; tentative D call: TRBD1 (7 bases). V lost 3 bases and J lost 4, with 11 bases in between. CDR1 SGHRS and CDR2 YFSETQ come from the germline V gene. The CDR3 contains 13 residues. In nucleotides, the CDR3 is TGCGCCAGCAGCTCCCAGGGGGGTTACGAGCAGTACTTC. It translates to CASSSQGGYEQYF.

The V gene is TRBV11-2, the J gene TRBJ2-7, with 10 bases lining up with TRBD1. Germline CDR1 reads SGHAT; CDR2 reads FQNNGV. CDR3 length: 16 residues. The ends lost 1 base at V and 7 bases at J; junction bases unmatched: 10. CDR3 bases: TGTGCCAGCAGCTTAGCAGAAGGGACAGGGGTAGGGGAGCAGTACTTC. Translation: CASSLAEGTGVGEQYF. The whole variable domain, remainder taken from reference TRBV11-2 and TRBJ2-7, is EAGVAQSPRYKIIEKRQSVAFWCNPISGHATLYWYQQILGQGPKLLIQFQNNGVVDDSQLPKDRFSAERLKGVDSTLKIQPAKLEDSAVYLCASSLAEGTGVGEQYFGPGTRLTVT.